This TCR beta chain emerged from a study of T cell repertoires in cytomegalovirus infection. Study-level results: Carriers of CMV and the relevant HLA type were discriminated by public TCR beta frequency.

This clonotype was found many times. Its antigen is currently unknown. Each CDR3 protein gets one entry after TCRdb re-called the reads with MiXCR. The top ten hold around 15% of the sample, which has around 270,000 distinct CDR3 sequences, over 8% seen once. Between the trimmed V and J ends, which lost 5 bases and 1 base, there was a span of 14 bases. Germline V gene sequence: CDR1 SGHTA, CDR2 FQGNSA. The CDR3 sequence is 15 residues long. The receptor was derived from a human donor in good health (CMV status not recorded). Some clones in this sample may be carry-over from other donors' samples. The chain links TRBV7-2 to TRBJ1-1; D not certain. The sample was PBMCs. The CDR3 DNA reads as TGTGCCAGCAGCGGTCAGGCGGAATGGAACACTGAAGCTTTCTTT. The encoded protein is CASSGQAEWNTEAFF.